This T cell receptor beta chain appears in the sequencing data of a study of T cells in Graves' hyperthyroidism and ophthalmopathy. Study information: It was at initial diagnosis, before any treatment, that peripheral blood was collected.

Ten or more counts support this clonotype. What it binds is not known. The CDR3 regions of TCR beta were amplified from RNA transcripts. An initial round of RT-PCR targeting the TCR CDR3 relied on the HTBI primer set. TCRdb ran MiXCR on the multiplex PCR reads and lists one entry per CDR3 protein. The sample has 500,000 to 650,000 distinct CDR3 sequences, about 14% seen once. Notes on the study in general: The model anticipated ophthalmopathy a median about 7.1 months pre-onset.

The sequencing input was blood. This receptor was taken from a woman in her forties or fifties with Graves' ophthalmopathy.

CDR3 sequence reads: CSARLNTEAFF. DNA for the CDR3: TGCAGTGCTAGATTGAACACTGAAGCTTTCTTT. The chain is built from TRBV20-1 and TRBJ1-1; unclear D gene. The length of the CDR3 is 11 residues. V was trimmed by 2 bases and J by 0 bases, leaving 1 base between them. The germline gives CDR1 DFQATT, CDR2 SNEGSKA (reference sequence).